Here is one T cell receptor (beta chain) with its context. Its antigen is unknown. This entry comes from a study of beta chain features in type 1 diabetes. Study-level results: Patients with type 1 diabetes showed fewer VDJ junction insertions and more deletions. An over-representation of cells with high TCR expression could result from cDNA sequencing. Among patients, naive, central memory and Treg TCRB repertoires appeared more similar than among healthy donors.

TCRB transcripts that were expressed got sequenced, as all of the isolated RNA had been reverse transcribed. Assay used: immunoSEQ multiplex PCR; TCRdb lists only in-frame clones, some missing. The table includes 900,000 or so clones, 17% detected once. Source material: naive CD4+ T cells from blood. The clonotype was recovered from a woman between 18 and 29 years old in good health.

As DNA, the CDR3 is TGTGCCAGCAGTTCGGGACAGGGGGAGAATGGCTACACCTTC. Protein product: CASSSGQGENGYTF. The chain uses TRBV28 and TRBJ1-2, with 11 bases that match TRBD1. The V gene end was trimmed by 4 bases and the J gene end by 6 bases; junction bases not matched to a gene: 4. This CDR3 is 14 amino acids long. Per the germline V gene, CDR1 is MDHEN and CDR2 is SYDVKM.